This T cell receptor beta chain originates from a study of T cell responses to AZD1222 COVID-19 vaccine. Study-wide results and caveats: White British donors predominated, females outnumbered males, and clonal diversity was possibly underestimated. Repertoire collection took place solely once the T cell response had peaked.

In regard to this clone: Its antigen is unidentified.

The CDR3 has 14 amino acids. Germline CDR1 reads MNHEY; CDR2 reads SVGAGI. Clones were sequenced by immunoSEQ multiplex PCR, and TCRdb holds only the in-frame ones, with some missing. The sample lists 120,000 to 150,000 clones; 82% were seen once. The J gene is TRBJ1-6, the V gene TRBV6-5; 8 bases match TRBD1. The clonotype was recovered from an adult in good health. The source material was peripheral blood, sampled on day 0 of MenACWY control vaccination. The CDR3 nucleotides read TGTGCAATCGACCCCGGACAGGGTCATTCACCCCTCCACTTT. Protein product: CAIDPGQGHSPLHF.